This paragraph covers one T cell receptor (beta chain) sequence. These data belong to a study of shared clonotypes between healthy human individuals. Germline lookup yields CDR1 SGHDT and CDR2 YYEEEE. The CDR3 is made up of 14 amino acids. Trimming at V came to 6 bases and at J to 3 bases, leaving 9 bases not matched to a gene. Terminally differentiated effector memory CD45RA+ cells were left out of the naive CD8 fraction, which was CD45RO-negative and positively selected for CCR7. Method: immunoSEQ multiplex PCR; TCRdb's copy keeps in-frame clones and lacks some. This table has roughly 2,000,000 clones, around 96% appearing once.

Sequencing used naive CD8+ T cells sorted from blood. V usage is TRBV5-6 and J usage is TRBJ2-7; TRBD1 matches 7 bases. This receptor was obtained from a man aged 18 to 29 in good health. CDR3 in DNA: TGTGCCAGCACCGACGGGACAGCCCACTACGAGCAGTACTTC. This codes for CASTDGTAHYEQYF.